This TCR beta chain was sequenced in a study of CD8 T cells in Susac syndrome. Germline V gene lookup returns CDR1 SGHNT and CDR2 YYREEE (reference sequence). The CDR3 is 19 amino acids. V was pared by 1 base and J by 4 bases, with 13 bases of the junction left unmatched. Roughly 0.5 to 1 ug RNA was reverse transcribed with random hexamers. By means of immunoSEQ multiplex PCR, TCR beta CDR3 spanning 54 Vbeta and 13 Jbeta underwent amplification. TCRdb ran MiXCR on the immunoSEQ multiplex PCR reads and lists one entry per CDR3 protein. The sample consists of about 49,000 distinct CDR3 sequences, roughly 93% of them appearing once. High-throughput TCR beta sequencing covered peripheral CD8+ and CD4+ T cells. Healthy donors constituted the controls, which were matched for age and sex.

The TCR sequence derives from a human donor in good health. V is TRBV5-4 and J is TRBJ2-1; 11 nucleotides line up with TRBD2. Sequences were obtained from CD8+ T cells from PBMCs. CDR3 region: CASSLLTSGSFIPYNEQFF. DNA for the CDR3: TGTGCCAGCAGCTTGTTAACTAGCGGGAGTTTTATTCCGTACAATGAGCAGTTCTTC.